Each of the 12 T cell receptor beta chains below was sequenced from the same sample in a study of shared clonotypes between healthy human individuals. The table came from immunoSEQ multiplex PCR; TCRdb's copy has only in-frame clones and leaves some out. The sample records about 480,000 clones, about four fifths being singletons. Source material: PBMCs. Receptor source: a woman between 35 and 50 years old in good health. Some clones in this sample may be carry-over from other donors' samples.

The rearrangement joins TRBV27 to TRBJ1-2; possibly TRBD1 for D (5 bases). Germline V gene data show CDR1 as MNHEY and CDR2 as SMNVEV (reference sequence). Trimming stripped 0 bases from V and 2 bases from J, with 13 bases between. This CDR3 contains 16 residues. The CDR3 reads CASSLSGFGGNYGYTF. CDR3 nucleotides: TGTGCCAGCAGTTTATCGGGCTTTGGGGGGAACTATGGCTACACCTTC.

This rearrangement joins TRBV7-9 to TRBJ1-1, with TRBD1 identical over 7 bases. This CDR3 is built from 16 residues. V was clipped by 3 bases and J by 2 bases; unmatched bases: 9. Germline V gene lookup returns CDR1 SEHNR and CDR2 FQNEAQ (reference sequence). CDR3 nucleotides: TGTGCCAGCAGCTTCCTACTGACAGGGTTAAACACTGAAGCTTTCTTT. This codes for CASSFLLTGLNTEAFF.

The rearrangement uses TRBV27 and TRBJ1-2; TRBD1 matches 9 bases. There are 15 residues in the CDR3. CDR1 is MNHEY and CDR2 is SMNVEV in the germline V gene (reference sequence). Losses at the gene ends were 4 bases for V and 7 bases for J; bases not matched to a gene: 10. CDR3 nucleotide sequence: TGTGCCAGCAGTTCCGCCGGGACAGGGACATCTGGCTACACCTTC. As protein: CASSSAGTGTSGYTF.

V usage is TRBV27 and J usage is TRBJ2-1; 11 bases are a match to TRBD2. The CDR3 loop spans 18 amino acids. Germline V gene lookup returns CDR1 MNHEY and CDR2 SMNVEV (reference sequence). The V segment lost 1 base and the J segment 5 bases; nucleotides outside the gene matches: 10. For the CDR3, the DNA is TGTGCCAGCAGTTTATACCCGACACTAGCGGGGGCTGACAATGAGCAGTTCTTC. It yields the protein CASSLYPTLAGADNEQFF.

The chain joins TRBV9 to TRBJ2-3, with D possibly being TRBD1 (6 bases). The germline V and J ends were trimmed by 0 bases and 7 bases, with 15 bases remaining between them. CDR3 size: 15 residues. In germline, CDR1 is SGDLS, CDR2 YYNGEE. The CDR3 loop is CASSVEATGPYTQYF. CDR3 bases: TGTGCCAGCAGCGTAGAGGCTACAGGGCCATATACGCAGTATTTT.

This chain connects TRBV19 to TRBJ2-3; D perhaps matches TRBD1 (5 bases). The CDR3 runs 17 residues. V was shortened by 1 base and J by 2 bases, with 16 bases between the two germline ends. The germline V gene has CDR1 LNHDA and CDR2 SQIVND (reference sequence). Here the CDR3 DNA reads TGTGCCAGTAGTATAGTACTGCTCGACAGAGACACAGATACGCAGTATTTT. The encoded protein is CASSIVLLDRDTDTQYF.

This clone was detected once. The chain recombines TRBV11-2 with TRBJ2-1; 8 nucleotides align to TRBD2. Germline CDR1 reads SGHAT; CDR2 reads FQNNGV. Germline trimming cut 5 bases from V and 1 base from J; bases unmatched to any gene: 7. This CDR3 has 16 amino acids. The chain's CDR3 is CASSPREDRSYNEQFF. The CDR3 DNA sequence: TGTGCCAGCAGCCCGCGGGAGGATAGATCCTACAATGAGCAGTTCTTC.

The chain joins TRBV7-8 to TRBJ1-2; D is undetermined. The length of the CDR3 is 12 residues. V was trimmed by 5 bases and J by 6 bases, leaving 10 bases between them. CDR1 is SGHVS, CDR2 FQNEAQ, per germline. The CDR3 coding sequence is TGTGCCAGCAGCCTCCAATGGGATGGCTACACCTTC. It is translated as CASSLQWDGYTF.

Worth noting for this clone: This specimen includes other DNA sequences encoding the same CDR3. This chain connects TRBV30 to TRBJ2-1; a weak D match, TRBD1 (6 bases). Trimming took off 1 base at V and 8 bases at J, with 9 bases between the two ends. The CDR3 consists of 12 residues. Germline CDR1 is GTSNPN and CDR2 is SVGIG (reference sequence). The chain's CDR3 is CAWSGQGYEQFF. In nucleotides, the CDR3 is TGTGCCTGGAGTGGTCAGGGGTATGAGCAGTTCTTC.

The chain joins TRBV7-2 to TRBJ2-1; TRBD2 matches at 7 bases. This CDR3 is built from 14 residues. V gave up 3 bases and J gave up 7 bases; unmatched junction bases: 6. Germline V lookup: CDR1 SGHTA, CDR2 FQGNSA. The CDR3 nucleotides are TGTGCCAGCAGCTTCGGCGGGAGTAAGAATGAGCAGTTCTTC. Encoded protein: CASSFGGSKNEQFF.

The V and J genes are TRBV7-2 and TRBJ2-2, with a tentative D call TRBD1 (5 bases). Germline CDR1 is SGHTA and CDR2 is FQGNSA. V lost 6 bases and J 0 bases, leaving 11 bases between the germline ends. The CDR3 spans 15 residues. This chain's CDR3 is CASRAGLSNTGELFF. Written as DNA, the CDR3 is TGTGCCAGCAGAGCAGGGTTATCGAACACCGGGGAGCTGTTTTTT.

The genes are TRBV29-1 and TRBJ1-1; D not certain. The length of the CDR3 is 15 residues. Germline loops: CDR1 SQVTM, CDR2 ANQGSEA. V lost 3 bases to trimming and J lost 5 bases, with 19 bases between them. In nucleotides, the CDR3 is TGCAGCGTTGATCCGGTGTGGGAGCCGGGTACTGAAGCTTTCTTT. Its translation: CSVDPVWEPGTEAFF.